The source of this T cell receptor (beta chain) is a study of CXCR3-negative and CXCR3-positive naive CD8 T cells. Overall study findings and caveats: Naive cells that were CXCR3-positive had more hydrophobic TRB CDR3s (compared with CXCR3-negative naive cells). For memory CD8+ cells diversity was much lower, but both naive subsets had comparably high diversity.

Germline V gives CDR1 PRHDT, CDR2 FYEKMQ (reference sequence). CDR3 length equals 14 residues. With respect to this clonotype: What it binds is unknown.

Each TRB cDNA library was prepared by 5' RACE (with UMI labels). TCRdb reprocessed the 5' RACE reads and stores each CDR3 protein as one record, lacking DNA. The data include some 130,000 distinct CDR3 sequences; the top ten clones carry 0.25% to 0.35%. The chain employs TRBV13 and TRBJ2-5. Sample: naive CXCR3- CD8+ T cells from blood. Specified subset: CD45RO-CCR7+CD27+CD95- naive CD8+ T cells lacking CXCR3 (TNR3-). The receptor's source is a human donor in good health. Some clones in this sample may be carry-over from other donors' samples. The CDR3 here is CASSFAGTKETQYF.